This T cell receptor beta chain was found in a study of T cell responses to AZD1222 COVID-19 vaccine (dated by TCRdb to the early 2020s). For the study in its entirety: A total of over 230 trial participants underwent TCR sequencing, of whom some 210 received two doses of AZD1222 and 26 received two doses of the MenACWY control vaccine. Enrollment into the trials was organized by age into subgroups of 18-55, 56-69 and 70-plus years, and those subgroups contained about 160, 30 and 59 TCR-sequenced participants, respectively.

Points the paper makes about the study in general: In the small 56-69-year group, the increase in depth fell short of significance, most likely because of low power. Spike-specific TCR breadth and depth rose significantly after two AZD1222 doses compared with day 0 and with MenACWY recipients. Reportedly, almost half of the unique spike-specific TCRs recognized epitopes lying outside the regions that are mutated in the B.1.351 and B.1.1.7 variants. Conclusions about previously exposed vaccinees are limited, since just a handful of AZD1222 recipients were seropositive for SARS-CoV-2 at baseline. Participants were mostly white British and included more females than males, and it was suggested by the authors that clonal diversity may have been underestimated. No day 14 peak-response samples were available, so repertoires were characterized only after the peak T cell response. CD4 TCRs associated with the vaccine covered the entire spike protein, and the dominant responses were in regions 160-218 and 743-854.

The CDR3 regions of human TCRbeta chains were subjected to immunosequencing. The source study handled its data this way. Repertoire TCRs were checked for matches against a reference library of SARS-CoV-2-specific TCRs that had been generated using the MIRA antigen-specificity platform. Breadth was defined as the fraction of unique TCRs that were SARS-CoV-2-associated. Depth was defined as the fraction of total T cells that were SARS-CoV-2-associated. Using the MIRA data, every spike-specific TCR was mapped to the spike region that the TCR reacted to and assigned to either a CD4 or a CD8 class. Log10-transformed breadth and depth values were compared by one-way ANOVA with Sidak's multiple comparisons tests. TCRdb limited this immuneACCESS table to in-frame rearrangements with V and J called. A share of clones is missing; checked studies link under half to unresolved V genes, and the rest is unexplained. V and J calls and clone size follow that table, whereas D and trimming were derived from the DNA. The table for this sample lists roughly 190,000 clones; 85% to 95% of them were counted only once. 3.6% of the sample goes to the ten largest clones.

This sample's time point label indicates: about 28 days (+/-7) after the second vaccine dose. The treatment or condition label corresponds to: meningococcal conjugate vaccine given as trial control. Samples from vaccinated people were obtained from the UK trials COV001 and COV002, which included a single-blind randomized controlled phase 2/3 trial of AZD1222 (ChAdOx1 nCoV-19) in healthy adults. For TCRbeta chain sequencing, PBMC samples from trial participants were taken at day 0 and at day 28 after the second dose. In the case of this clone: What this receptor recognizes is not known. Qualities for individual bases were not recorded, and no much larger clone is one base off.

The sequenced sample was peripheral blood, obtained 28 days after the second dose of the MenACWY control vaccine. This receptor was obtained from an adult who received the MenACWY meningococcal vaccine as a control.

The CDR3: CASSVGRGYGYTF. DNA sequence: TGTGCCAGCAGCGTAGGGCGTGGCTATGGCTACACCTTC. The chain is assembled from TRBV9 and TRBJ1-2, with no reliable assignment of the D segment. The germline ends are 7 bases apart after V is trimmed by 0 bases and J by 4 bases. CDR1 and CDR2 were assigned from the germline V gene as SGDLS and YYNGEE. Its CDR3 holds 13 amino acids, cysteine through phenylalanine. Only the CDR3 DNA stays, 39 bases, in frame from base 1.